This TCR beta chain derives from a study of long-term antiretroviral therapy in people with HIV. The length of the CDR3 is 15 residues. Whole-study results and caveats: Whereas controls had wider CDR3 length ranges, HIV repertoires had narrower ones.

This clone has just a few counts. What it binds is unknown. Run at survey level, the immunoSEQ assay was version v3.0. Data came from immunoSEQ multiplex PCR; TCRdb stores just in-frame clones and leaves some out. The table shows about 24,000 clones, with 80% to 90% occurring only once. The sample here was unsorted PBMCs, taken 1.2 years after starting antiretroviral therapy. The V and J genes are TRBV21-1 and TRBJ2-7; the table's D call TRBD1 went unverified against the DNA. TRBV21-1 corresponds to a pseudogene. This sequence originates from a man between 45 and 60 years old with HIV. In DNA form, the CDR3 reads TGTGCCAGCAGCAAAGCAACAGGTTTATCCTACGAGCAGTACTTC. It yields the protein CASSKATGLSYEQYF.